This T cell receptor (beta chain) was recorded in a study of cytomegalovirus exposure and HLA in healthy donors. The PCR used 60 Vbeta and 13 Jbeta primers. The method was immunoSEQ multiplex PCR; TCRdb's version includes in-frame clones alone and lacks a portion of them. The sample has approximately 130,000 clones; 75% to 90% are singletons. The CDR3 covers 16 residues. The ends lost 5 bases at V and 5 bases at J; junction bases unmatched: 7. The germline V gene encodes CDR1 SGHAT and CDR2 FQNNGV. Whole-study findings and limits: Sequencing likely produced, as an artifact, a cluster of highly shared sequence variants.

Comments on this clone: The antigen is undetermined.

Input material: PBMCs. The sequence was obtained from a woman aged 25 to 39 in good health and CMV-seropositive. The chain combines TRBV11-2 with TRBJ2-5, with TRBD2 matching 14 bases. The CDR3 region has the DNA TGTGCCAGCAGCCTTTCGACTAGCGGGAGGGGGGAGACCCAGTACTTC. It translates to CASSLSTSGRGETQYF.